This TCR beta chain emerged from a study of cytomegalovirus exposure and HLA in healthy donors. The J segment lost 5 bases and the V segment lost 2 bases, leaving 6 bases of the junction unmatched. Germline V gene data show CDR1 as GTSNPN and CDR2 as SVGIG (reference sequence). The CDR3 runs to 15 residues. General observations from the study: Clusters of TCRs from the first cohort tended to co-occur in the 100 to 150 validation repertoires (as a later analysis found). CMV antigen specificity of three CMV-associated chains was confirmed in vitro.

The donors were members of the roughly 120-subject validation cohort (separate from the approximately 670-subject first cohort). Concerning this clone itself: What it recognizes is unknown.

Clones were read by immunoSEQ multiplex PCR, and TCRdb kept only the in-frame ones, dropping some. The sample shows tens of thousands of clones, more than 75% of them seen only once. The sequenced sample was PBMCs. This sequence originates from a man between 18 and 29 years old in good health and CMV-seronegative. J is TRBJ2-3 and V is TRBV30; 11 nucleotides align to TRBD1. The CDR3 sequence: CAWSRPGQGEDTQYF. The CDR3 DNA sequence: TGTGCCTGGAGTAGACCGGGACAGGGGGAAGATACGCAGTATTTT.